This TCR beta chain comes out of a study of blood T cell repertoires in COVID-19. Profiled with immunoSEQ multiplex PCR; TCRdb holds only in-frame clones, not every one. Seen here are about 290,000 clones, around 86% observed once, and the top ten hold less than 2%. V lost 5 bases to trimming and J lost 0 bases; unmatched junction nucleotides: 9. The CDR3 loop spans 17 amino acids. Germline CDR1 reads SNHLY; CDR2 reads FYNNEI. This receptor was taken from a woman aged 35 to 49 who had recovered from COVID-19. The sequencing input was PBMCs or T cells enriched from blood (not recorded which). This chain joins TRBV2 and TRBJ2-3, with 9 bases matching TRBD1. The CDR3 DNA follows: TGTGCCAGCAGTCGTGGACAGGGGACGGGTAGCACAGATACGCAGTATTTT. This translates into CASSRGQGTGSTDTQYF.